This T cell receptor (beta chain) derives from a study of type 1 and type 2 diabetes patients. PCR was run on genomic DNA. Multiplex PCR with 30 forward and 13 reverse primers amplified the TCR beta CDR3. MiXCR, applied by TCRdb to the multiplex PCR reads, yields one record per CDR3 protein. The sample contains approximately 260,000 distinct CDR3 sequences, 45% to 60% of which appear only once. Germline V lookup: CDR1 DFQATT, CDR2 SNEGSKA (reference sequence). The CDR3 sequence is 13 residues long. The germline V and J ends were trimmed by 6 bases and 2 bases, with 12 bases remaining between them. Diabetic patients met standard criteria for type 1 or type 2 diabetes. Only a few counts were recorded for this clonotype.

This chain connects TRBV20-1 to TRBJ2-3; D gene unclear. Sequencing was carried out using peripheral blood mononuclear cells (PBMCs). The sequence came from a man aged 18 to 29 with type 2 diabetes. CDR3 in DNA: TGCAGTGCGATCTACCCCTCCACAGATACGCAGTATTTT. The encoded protein is CSAIYPSTDTQYF.